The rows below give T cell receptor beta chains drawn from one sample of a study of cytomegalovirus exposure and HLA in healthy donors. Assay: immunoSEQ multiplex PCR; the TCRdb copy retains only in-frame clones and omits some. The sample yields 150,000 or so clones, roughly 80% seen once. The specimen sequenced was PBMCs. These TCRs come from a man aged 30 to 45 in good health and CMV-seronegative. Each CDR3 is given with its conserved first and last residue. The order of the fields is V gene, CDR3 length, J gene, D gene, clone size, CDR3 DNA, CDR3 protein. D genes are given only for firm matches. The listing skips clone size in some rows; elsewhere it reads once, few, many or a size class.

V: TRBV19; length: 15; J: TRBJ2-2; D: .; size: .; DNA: TGTGCCAGTATTAAGGGACTCCCGAACACCGGGGAGCTGTTTTTT; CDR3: CASIKGLPNTGELFF
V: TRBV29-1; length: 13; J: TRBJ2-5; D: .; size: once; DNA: TGCAGCGTTGTAGGGAGCTTTGCGGAGACCCAGTACTTC; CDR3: CSVVGSFAETQYF
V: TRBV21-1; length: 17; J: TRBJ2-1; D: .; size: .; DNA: TGTGCCAGCAGCAAAGAGCTCACTAGGTCAAACCGCAATGAGCAGTTCTTC; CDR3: CASSKELTRSNRNEQFF
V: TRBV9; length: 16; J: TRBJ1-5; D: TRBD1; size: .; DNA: TGTGCCAGCAGCCCAGGACAGGGGGCTGGCAATCAGCCCCAGCATTTT; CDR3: CASSPGQGAGNQPQHF
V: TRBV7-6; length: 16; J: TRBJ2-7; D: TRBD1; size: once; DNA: TGTGCCAGCAGCTTTACCCCCCTACAGGGGGATTGCGAGCAGTACTTC; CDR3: CASSFTPLQGDCEQYF
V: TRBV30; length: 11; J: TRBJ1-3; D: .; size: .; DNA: TGTGCCTGGAGTGCAGGAAACACCATATATTTT; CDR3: CAWSAGNTIYF
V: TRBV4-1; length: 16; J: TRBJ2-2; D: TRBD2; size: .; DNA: TGCGCCAGCAGCCCAGGACTAGCGGGTTTCACCGGGGAGCTGTTTTTT; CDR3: CASSPGLAGFTGELFF
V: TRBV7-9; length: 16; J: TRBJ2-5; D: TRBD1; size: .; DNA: TGTGCCAGCAGCTATTTCCCTCGACAGGGGGAGGAGACCCAGTACTTC; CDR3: CASSYFPRQGEETQYF
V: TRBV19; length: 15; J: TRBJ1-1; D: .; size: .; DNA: TGTGCCAGTAGTATAGGGAAGGGGGTGAGCACTGAAGCTTTCTTT; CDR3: CASSIGKGVSTEAFF
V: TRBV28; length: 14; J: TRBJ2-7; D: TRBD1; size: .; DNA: TGTGCCAGCAGTTTGAGGACAGGGGGGTACGAGCAGTACTTC; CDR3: CASSLRTGGYEQYF
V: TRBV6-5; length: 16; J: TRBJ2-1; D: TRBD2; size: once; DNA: TGTGCCAGCAGTTTCCTCACTAGCGGGGGATACAATGAGCAGTTCTTC; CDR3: CASSFLTSGGYNEQFF
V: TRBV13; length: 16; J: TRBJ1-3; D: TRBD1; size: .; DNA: TGTGCCAGCAGCCACTCCACAGGGGGCACTGGAAACACCATATATTTT; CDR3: CASSHSTGGTGNTIYF
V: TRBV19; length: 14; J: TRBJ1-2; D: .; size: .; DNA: TGTGCCACCGACTCCCTAGGATCGAACTATGGCTACACCTTC; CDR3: CATDSLGSNYGYTF
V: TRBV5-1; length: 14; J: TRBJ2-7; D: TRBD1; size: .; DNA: TGCGCCAGCAGCTCGACAGGGGGTTCGTACGAGCAGTACTTC; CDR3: CASSSTGGSYEQYF
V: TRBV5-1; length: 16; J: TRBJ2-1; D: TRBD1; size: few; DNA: TGCGCCAGCAGCCCCGTCTTAACCGGACAGGGCGGCGAGCAGTTCTTC; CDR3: CASSPVLTGQGGEQFF
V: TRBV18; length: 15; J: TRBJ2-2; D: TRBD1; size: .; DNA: TGTGCCAGCTCACCCCGGACAGGGGGTTCCGGGGAGCTGTTTTTT; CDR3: CASSPRTGGSGELFF
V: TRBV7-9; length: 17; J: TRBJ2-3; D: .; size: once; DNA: TGTGCCAGCAGCCAAAGGACCAGACTAGATTACACAGATACGCAGTATTTT; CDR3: CASSQRTRLDYTDTQYF
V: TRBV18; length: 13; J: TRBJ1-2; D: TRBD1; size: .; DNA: TGTGCCAGCTCAGCAGGACAGGCGAAGGGCTACACCTTC; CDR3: CASSAGQAKGYTF
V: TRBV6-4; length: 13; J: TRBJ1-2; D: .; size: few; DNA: TGTGCCAGCAGGGGGGGGTGGGGGGATGGCTACACCTTC; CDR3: CASRGGWGDGYTF
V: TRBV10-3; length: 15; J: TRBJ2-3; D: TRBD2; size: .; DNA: TGTGCCATCAGTGACCCTAGCGGGAACACAGATACGCAGTATTTT; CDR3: CAISDPSGNTDTQYF
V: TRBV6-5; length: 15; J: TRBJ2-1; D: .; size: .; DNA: TGTGCCAGCAGTACCCAGACACCCTCCTACAATGAGCAGTTCTTC; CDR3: CASSTQTPSYNEQFF
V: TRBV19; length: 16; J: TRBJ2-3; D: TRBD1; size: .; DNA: TGTGCCAGTAGTTCCCCCGGGACAGGGGGCACAGATACGCAGTATTTT; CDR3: CASSSPGTGGTDTQYF
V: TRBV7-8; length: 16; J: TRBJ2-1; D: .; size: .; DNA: TGTGCCAGCAGCCCCATGACAGGCTTTGACTACAATGAGCAGTTCTTC; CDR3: CASSPMTGFDYNEQFF
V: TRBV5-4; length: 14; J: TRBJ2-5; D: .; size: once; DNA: TGTGCCAGCAAGGCGACAGGCGGTCAAGAGACCCAGTACTTC; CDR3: CASKATGGQETQYF
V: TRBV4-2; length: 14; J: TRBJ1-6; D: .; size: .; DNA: TGTGCCAGCAGCCTCGAAGAGAGAGGTTCACCCCTCCACTTT; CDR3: CASSLEERGSPLHF
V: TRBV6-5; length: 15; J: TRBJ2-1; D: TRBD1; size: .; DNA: TGTGCCAGCAGTTACGCAGGGGGAAACTACAATGAGCAGTTCTTC; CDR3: CASSYAGGNYNEQFF
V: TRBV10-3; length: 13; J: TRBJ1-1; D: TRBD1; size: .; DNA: TGTGCCATCAGGGGACAGGGATGGACTGAAGCTTTCTTT; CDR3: CAIRGQGWTEAFF
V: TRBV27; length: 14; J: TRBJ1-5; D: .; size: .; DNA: TGTGCCAGCAGCCTAAATCGGGGCAATCAGCCCCAGCATTTT; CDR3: CASSLNRGNQPQHF
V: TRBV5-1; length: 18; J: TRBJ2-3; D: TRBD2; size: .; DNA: TGCGCCAGCAGCTTGGATAGCGGGGGGCTTGGTTTTACAGATACGCAGTATTTT; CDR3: CASSLDSGGLGFTDTQYF
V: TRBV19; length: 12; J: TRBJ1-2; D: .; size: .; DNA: TGTGCCAGTAGTATTGCAGCGGGCGGCTACACCTTC; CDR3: CASSIAAGGYTF